The 22 T cell receptor beta chains reported below all come from one sample, sequenced in a study of T cells in Graves' hyperthyroidism and ophthalmopathy. Amplified TCR beta CDR3 regions came from RNA transcripts. When the TCR CDR3 underwent first-round RT-PCR, the HTBI primer set was used. TCRdb reprocessed the multiplex PCR reads with MiXCR, giving one entry per CDR3 protein. Counted here are over 700,000 distinct CDR3 sequences, around a third occurring once; the ten biggest clones make up less than 40%. Sequencing was done on a sample of blood. The source is a woman in her thirties or forties with Graves' hyperthyroidism.

This clonotype was counted many times. This sequence joins TRBV7-2 and TRBJ1-1, with 10 bases fitting TRBD1. V trimming: 2 bases; J trimming: 6 bases; junction bases outside the gene matches: 3. The CDR3 has 14 amino acids. The germline gives CDR1 SGHTA, CDR2 FQGNSA. This CDR3 reads CASSLRQGAAEAFF. CDR3 nucleotides: TGTGCCAGCAGCTTACGACAGGGGGCGGCTGAAGCTTTCTTT.

The chain uses TRBV19 and TRBJ1-1; the D is unclear. The germline V gene has CDR1 LNHDA and CDR2 SQIVND (reference sequence). This CDR3 comprises 14 residues. Trimming removed 4 bases from V and 3 bases from J, with 12 bases in between. CDR3 region: CASSTRSGHTEAFF. The CDR3 coding sequence is TGTGCCAGTAGTACTAGAAGCGGGCACACTGAAGCTTTCTTT.

Ten or more counts support this clonotype. The chain uses TRBV14 and TRBJ2-7, with no clear D. V was cut by 5 bases and J by 6 bases, with 11 bases left in between. The CDR3 spans 12 residues. CDR1 is SGHDN and CDR2 is FVKESK in the germline V gene. The CDR3 DNA follows: TGTGCCAGCAGCATGCCTCCGTTCGAGCAGTACTTC. Protein: CASSMPPFEQYF.

This clonotype showed up many times. The V and J genes are TRBV7-2 and TRBJ1-3; possible D gene TRBD1, 5 bases. Germline values: CDR1 SGHTA, CDR2 FQGNSA. The CDR3 runs 15 residues. Deletions cut 5 bases from V and 3 bases from J, with 14 bases between. The CDR3: CASSNPGPIGNTIYF. The CDR3 coding sequence is TGTGCCAGCAGCAATCCGGGACCGATTGGAAACACCATATATTTT.

This clonotype has ten or more counts. The rearrangement links TRBV10-3 to TRBJ2-7; D unresolved. Germline-derived CDR1 and CDR2 are ENHRY and SYGVKD. The CDR3 contains 14 residues. Deletions cut 3 bases from V and 4 bases from J, with 13 bases between. CDR3 protein: CAISERTALYEQYF. CDR3 nucleotides: TGTGCCATCAGTGAACGTACAGCCCTGTACGAGCAGTACTTC.

Comments on this clonotype: This clone may be a read error of a much larger clone one base away. V gene TRBV12-3 or TRBV12-4 combines with J gene TRBJ1-5; weak D call: TRBD1 (6 bases). V was shortened by 5 bases and J by 6 bases, with 11 bases between the two germline ends. The CDR3 extends over 13 amino acids. For the CDR3, the DNA is TGTGCCAGCAGTAAAGGGGGGGGTCAGCCCCAGCATTTT. The encoded protein is CASSKGGGQPQHF.

V and J are TRBV25-1 and TRBJ1-4; D call uncertain. V was cut by 6 bases and J by 6 bases, with 11 bases left in between. Germline V gives CDR1 MGHDK, CDR2 SYGVNS. CDR3 size: 13 residues. The CDR3 nucleotides are TGTGCCAGCAGACTAGACACCTATGAAAAACTGTTTTTT. It is translated as CASRLDTYEKLFF. The full variable domain, with the rest looked up from reference TRBV25-1 and TRBJ1-4, is EADIYQTPRYLVIGTGKKITLECSQTMGHDKMYWYQQDPGMELHLIHYSYGVNSTEKGDLSSESTVSRIRTEHFPLTLESARPSHTSQYLCASRLDTYEKLFFGSGTQLSVL.

This clonotype was seen more than once but under ten times. V is TRBV7-9 and J is TRBJ1-4; D is undetermined. CDR1 and CDR2 (germline): SEHNR, FQNEAQ (reference sequence). This CDR3 comprises 20 residues. V was cut by 1 base and J by 4 bases, with 25 bases left in between. This CDR3 reads CASSLDGRGSSEAYNEKLFF. In nucleotides, the CDR3 is TGTGCCAGCAGCTTAGACGGCAGAGGTTCAAGTGAGGCCTATAATGAAAAACTGTTTTTT.

This clonotype was counted between two and nine times. The CDR3 nucleotides read TGTGCCAGCAGCGTAGCCCCGGGACTAGCGAACACCGGGGAGCTGTTTTTT. This codes for CASSVAPGLANTGELFF. The chain joins TRBV9 to TRBJ2-2, with TRBD2 matching over 8 bases. J gave up 0 bases and V 0 bases, and 4 bases lay outside the gene matches. This CDR3 comprises 17 residues. CDR1 SGDLS and CDR2 YYNGEE come from the germline V gene.

Concerning this clonotype: An end of the junction does not agree with germline; a read error may underlie this. This chain links TRBV6-2 or TRBV6-3 with TRBJ1-2, with D unclear. This CDR3 spans 15 amino acids. From germline, CDR1 is MNHEY and CDR2 SVGEGT. The CDR3 loop reads CAGSDETASNYGYTF. The CDR3 nucleotides read TGTGCCGGCAGTGATGAAACGGCTTCTAACTATGGCTACACCTTC.

CDR3 amino acids: CASSYPGTGAREQYF. The CDR3 nucleotides are TGTGCCAGCAGCTATCCCGGGACAGGGGCTCGGGAGCAGTACTTC. The chain joins TRBV7-2 to TRBJ2-7; 10 bases are a match to TRBD1. V dropped 4 bases and J dropped 7; count of bases not matched to a gene: 10. The CDR3 loop spans 15 amino acids. Germline-derived CDR1 and CDR2 are SGHTA and FQGNSA.

Turning to this clonotype: The junction and the germline gene differ at one end; a read error may be behind it. The chain recombines TRBV11-2 with TRBJ1-2; 9 bases are shared with TRBD1. Per the germline V gene, CDR1 is SGHAT and CDR2 is FQNNGV. This CDR3 contains 18 residues. In DNA form, the CDR3 reads TGCGCCAGCAGCCATTTCTCGGGACAGGGCACCTCAAAGGGGGGCTACACCTTC. This sequence encodes CASSHFSGQGTSKGGYTF.

This clonotype was seen a handful of times. The V gene is TRBV12-3 or TRBV12-4, the J gene TRBJ1-1; TRBD1 is a possible D gene (6 bases). This CDR3 region has 14 residues. Trimming removed 2 bases at V and 5 bases at J, with 12 bases between. The CDR3 reads CASSLRGGTTEAFF. The CDR3 DNA reads as TGTGCCAGCAGTTTACGGGGAGGGACAACTGAAGCTTTCTTT.

This clonotype was seen at least ten times. The chain employs TRBV12-3 or TRBV12-4 and TRBJ2-5; 7 bases match TRBD1. Trimming cost V 6 bases and J 2 bases; bases outside gene matches: 6. CDR3 size: 14 residues. The CDR3 nucleotides are TGTGCCAGCAGCAGGGACAGCAATCAAGAGACCCAGTACTTC. This codes for CASSRDSNQETQYF.

Points on this clonotype: Since a much larger clone is just one base distant, this may be a read error. The gene calls are TRBV7-8 and TRBJ1-2; unclear D gene. The ends were cut back, 4 bases at V and 4 bases at J, with 22 bases in the middle. This CDR3 is 17 amino acids long. Germline V gene sequence: CDR1 SGHVS, CDR2 FQNEAQ. The CDR3 spells CASSSTPIWTDSYGYTF. The DNA for the CDR3 is TGTGCCAGCAGCTCAACGCCTATTTGGACGGATTCCTATGGCTACACCTTC.

Concerning this clonotype: This may come from a read error, since a much larger clone is one base off. The rearrangement links TRBV19 to TRBJ1-2, with TRBD1 matching 8 bases. The CDR3 is 16 residues long. Germline V lookup: CDR1 LNHDA, CDR2 SQIVND (reference sequence). The CDR3 loop reads CASSVEPGTGDYGYTF. DNA of the CDR3: TGTGCCAGTAGTGTAGAGCCTGGGACAGGCGACTATGGCTACACCTTC.

The chain employs TRBV7-2 and TRBJ1-6; 10 bases map to TRBD1. V dropped 5 bases and J dropped 11; count of bases not matched to a gene: 9. Per germline, CDR1 SGHTA and CDR2 FQGNSA. The CDR3 runs to 15 residues. As DNA, the CDR3 is TGTGCCAGCAGCGCCCCGGGACAGGGGCGGGCACCCCTCCACTTT. Translation gives CASSAPGQGRAPLHF.

The J gene is TRBJ2-2, the V gene TRBV10-3, with 8 bases lining up with TRBD1. The DNA end lines up better with TRBJ1-1; the J call may be wrong. The germline CDR1 and CDR2 sequences are ENHRY and SYGVKD. The CDR3 spans 18 residues. In DNA form, the CDR3 reads TGTGCCATCAGCGGACAGGGTGCATCTGGGGCTACGAACACTGAAGCTTTCTTT. This codes for CAISGQGASGATNTEAFF.

In its sample, this clonotype was seen many times. This chain connects TRBV4-1 to TRBJ1-6; TRBD1 matches 9 bases. J was trimmed by 17 bases and V by 1 base; bases with no gene match: 9. Germline V CDR1 and CDR2: MGHRA, YSYEKL. The CDR3 is 14 amino acids. CDR3 in DNA: TGCGCCAGCAGCCAAGCAACAGGGGGCTACGTCTTCCACTTT. The encoded protein is CASSQATGGYVFHF.

Many counts were recorded for this clonotype. This chain uses TRBV9 with TRBJ1-1, with D tentatively TRBD1 (5 bases). CDR1 SGDLS and CDR2 YYNGEE come from the germline V gene. This CDR3 has 14 amino acids. V was trimmed by 3 bases and J by 0 bases, leaving 9 bases between them. The CDR3 sequence: CASSEGPLNTEAFF. The CDR3 coding sequence is TGTGCCAGCAGCGAGGGACCGCTGAACACTGAAGCTTTCTTT.

This clonotype was picked up a small number of times. The chain links TRBV4-1 to TRBJ1-2; 12 nucleotides match TRBD1. Germline CDR1 reads MGHRA; CDR2 reads YSYEKL. This CDR3 contains 16 residues. V was pared by 3 bases and J by 3 bases, with 5 bases of the junction left unmatched. The CDR3 nucleotides are TGCGCCAGCAGCCAGGGGACAGGGGGCCCATACTATGGCTACACCTTC. It yields the protein CASSQGTGGPYYGYTF.

This clonotype appeared once. The chain carries TRBV6-5 and TRBJ2-7; tentatively, D is TRBD2 (6 bases). This CDR3 contains 15 residues. V lost 0 bases, J lost 7 bases, and 16 bases lay in between. Germline V lookup: CDR1 MNHEY, CDR2 SVGAGI. The CDR3 protein is CASSYSGFSAGEQYF. The CDR3 coding sequence is TGTGCCAGCAGTTACTCGGGGTTCTCTGCGGGGGAGCAGTACTTC.